These 21 T cell receptor beta chains originate from one sample sequenced in a study of shared clonotypes between healthy human individuals. Using immunoSEQ multiplex PCR, the repertoire was profiled, and TCRdb retains in-frame clones only, with some absent. The sample shows approximately 600,000 clones, 90% to 95% of them seen only once. Naive CD8 cells were CD45RO-negative, positively selected for CCR7, excluding terminally differentiated effector memory CD45RA+ cells. The sequenced sample consisted of naive CD8+ T cells sorted from blood. These receptors were taken from a woman aged 25 to 39 in good health.

V and J are TRBV5-1 and TRBJ2-2; D gene ambiguous. This CDR3 contains 14 residues. Germline V gives CDR1 SGHRS, CDR2 YFSETQ. Trimming removed 0 bases at V and 6 bases at J, with 9 bases between. The CDR3 reads CASSLDRVPGELFF. The DNA for the CDR3 is TGCGCCAGCAGCTTGGATAGAGTACCCGGGGAGCTGTTTTTT.

In nucleotides, the CDR3 is TGTGCCAGCAGTTTAGCGGGGACTCCACTGGCAGATACGCAGTATTTT. Its protein product is CASSLAGTPLADTQYF. This rearrangement joins TRBV28 to TRBJ2-3; possible D gene TRBD2, 6 bases. V was clipped by 2 bases and J by 4 bases, with 16 bases between them. The germline gives CDR1 MDHEN, CDR2 SYDVKM. The length of the CDR3 is 16 residues.

A note on this clone: At the DNA level, this CDR3 is encoded by other sequences in the same sample as well. The chain combines TRBV7-8 with TRBJ2-7; 8 bases agree with TRBD1. J lost 4 bases, V lost 3 bases, and 8 bases had no gene match. Germline V gene lookup returns CDR1 SGHVS and CDR2 FQNEAQ. The CDR3 spans 15 residues. CDR3 DNA: TGTGCCAGCAGCTTGGGAGGACAGGGAACTTACGAGCAGTACTTC. Translation: CASSLGGQGTYEQYF.

The chain recombines TRBV6-1 with TRBJ1-2; no definite D call. CDR1 is MNHNS and CDR2 is SASEGT in the germline V gene. CDR3 size: 11 residues. V was clipped by 2 bases and J by 9 bases, with 7 bases between them. Written as DNA, the CDR3 is TGTGCCAGCAGTGAATTCTCGAGCTACACCTTC. Its protein is CASSEFSSYTF.

V gene TRBV4-1 combines with J gene TRBJ2-7, with D uncertain. The CDR3 extends over 16 amino acids. Germline V gene sequence: CDR1 MGHRA, CDR2 YSYEKL. V dropped 0 bases and J dropped 3 bases, with 15 bases sitting between them. The CDR3 region is CASSQETTVGFYEQYF. In DNA form, the CDR3 reads TGCGCCAGCAGCCAAGAGACAACTGTGGGCTTCTACGAGCAGTACTTC.

This clone was seen only once. Other DNA sequences of this sample code for an identical CDR3. The chain couples TRBV6-5 to TRBJ2-2; D gene ambiguous. The CDR3 length is 14 residues. Germline CDR1 MNHEY, CDR2 SVGAGI. V lost 2 bases to trimming and J lost 0 bases, with 4 bases between them. This CDR3 reads CASSYGANTGELFF. The CDR3 region has the DNA TGTGCCAGCAGTTACGGGGCGAACACCGGGGAGCTGTTTTTT.

This rearrangement joins TRBV5-8 to TRBJ2-1, with 8 bases lining up with TRBD2. After removal of 4 bases from V and 5 bases from J, the junction contained 14 bases not matched to a gene. The length of the CDR3 is 17 residues. From germline, CDR1 is SGHTS and CDR2 YDEGEE. CDR3: CASSLRGVGRADNEQFF. The DNA of the CDR3 is TGTGCCAGCAGCCTGAGGGGGGTCGGGAGGGCCGACAATGAGCAGTTCTTC.

The chain joins TRBV4-2 to TRBJ2-4, with 9 bases lining up with TRBD2. J gave up 9 bases and V 2 bases, and 8 bases lay outside the gene matches. The CDR3 sequence is 15 residues long. In germline, CDR1 is LGHNA, CDR2 YNFKEQ. The CDR3 DNA sequence: TGTGCCAGCAGCCAACAGGTAGCGGGGGAGGGCATTCAGTACTTC. It yields the protein CASSQQVAGEGIQYF.

The rearrangement links TRBV27 to TRBJ2-7, with 11 bases matching TRBD2. The CDR3 contains 16 residues. CDR1 and CDR2 (germline): MNHEY, SMNVEV (reference sequence). Unmatched junction bases numbered 5, after V lost 1 base and J lost 3 bases. The DNA of the CDR3 is TGTGCCAGCAGTTTATATGGGGGACTAGCGGACTACGAGCAGTACTTC. It specifies CASSLYGGLADYEQYF.

This chain joins TRBV30 and TRBJ2-2; 10 nucleotides agree with TRBD2. CDR1 and CDR2 from the germline V gene are GTSNPN and SVGIG (reference sequence). The CDR3 sequence is 18 residues long. J gave up 9 bases and V 0 bases, and 16 bases lay outside the gene matches. CDR3 DNA sequence: TGTGCCTGGAGTGTAGGGGTGAGGGTAGCGGGAGGTCTCCGGGAGCTGTTTTTT. Translated, it gives CAWSVGVRVAGGLRELFF.

The chain links TRBV19 to TRBJ1-1; D remains unclear. V was shortened by 7 bases and J by 4 bases, with 10 bases between the two germline ends. The CDR3 totals 12 residues. The germline V gene has CDR1 LNHDA and CDR2 SQIVND (reference sequence). The CDR3: CASTRAGTEAFF. CDR3 bases: TGTGCCAGTACTAGGGCCGGCACTGAAGCTTTCTTT. The full variable domain, rest sourced from reference TRBV19 and TRBJ1-1, is DGGITQSPKYLFRKEGQNVTLSCEQNLNHDAMYWYRQDPGQGLRLIYYSQIVNDFQKGDIAEGYSVSREKKESFPLTVTSAQKNPTAFYLCASTRAGTEAFFGQGTRLTVV.

V is TRBV4-1 and J is TRBJ2-1; D unresolved. CDR1 and CDR2 from the germline V gene are MGHRA and YSYEKL. The germline V and J ends were trimmed by 1 base and 6 bases, with 4 bases remaining between them. The CDR3 is 12 residues long. This chain's CDR3 is CASSQGANEQFF. In DNA, the CDR3 is TGCGCCAGCAGCCAAGGGGCCAATGAGCAGTTCTTC.

There are a few counts of this clone. The rearrangement uses TRBV6-1 and TRBJ1-5, with unresolved D. Trimming pared 3 bases from V and 2 bases from J, leaving 11 bases between. This CDR3 is built from 15 residues. Germline V lookup: CDR1 MNHNS, CDR2 SASEGT. CDR3 in amino acids: CASSEWVTGNQPQHF. In DNA, the CDR3 is TGTGCCAGCAGTGAGTGGGTCACAGGCAATCAGCCCCAGCATTTT.

This clone was found once. The genes are TRBV7-9 and TRBJ2-7, with a tentative D call TRBD1 (5 bases). The V gene's germline CDR1 is SEHNR and CDR2 FQNEAQ (reference sequence). V lost 3 bases and J 6 bases, leaving 9 bases between the germline ends. This CDR3 spans 12 amino acids. The DNA of the CDR3 is TGTGCCAGCAGCTTCGCAGGGCCCGAGCAGTACTTC. Protein sequence: CASSFAGPEQYF. The complete variable domain, with remaining parts taken from reference TRBV7-9 and TRBJ2-7, reads DTGVSQNPRHKITKRGQNVTFRCDPISEHNRLYWYRQTLGQGPEFLTYFQNEAQLEKSRLLSDRFSAERPKGSFSTLEIQRTEQGDSAMYLCASSFAGPEQYFGPGTRLTVT.

Turning to this clone: The sample holds other DNA sequences that translate to the same CDR3. The chain is built from TRBV9 and TRBJ1-1; D perhaps matches TRBD1 (5 bases). Germline loops: CDR1 SGDLS, CDR2 YYNGEE. The length of the CDR3 is 12 residues. V was clipped by 3 bases and J by 4 bases, with 7 bases between them. CDR3 DNA: TGTGCCAGCAGCGGGGGGAGCACTGAAGCTTTCTTT. Its protein is CASSGGSTEAFF.

The rearrangement uses TRBV7-9 and TRBJ2-1; D is undetermined. CDR1 is SEHNR and CDR2 is FQNEAQ in the germline V gene (reference sequence). This CDR3 is built from 13 residues. With 1 base removed from V and 9 bases from J, the gap between germline ends came to 10 bases. CDR3 coding DNA: TGTGCCAGCAGCTTAGTCCCGTTGGGTGAGCAGTTCTTC. This encodes CASSLVPLGEQFF. Combining the CDR3 with reference TRBV7-9 and TRBJ2-1 gives the whole variable domain DTGVSQNPRHKITKRGQNVTFRCDPISEHNRLYWYRQTLGQGPEFLTYFQNEAQLEKSRLLSDRFSAERPKGSFSTLEIQRTEQGDSAMYLCASSLVPLGEQFFGPGTRLTVL.

Only one count was recorded for this clone. The rearrangement links TRBV13 to TRBJ2-1; TRBD2 matches at 11 bases. J gave up 6 bases and V 5 bases, and 12 bases lay outside the gene matches. Per the germline V gene, CDR1 is PRHDT and CDR2 is FYEKMQ (reference sequence). This CDR3 comprises 17 residues. CDR3 DNA: TGTGCCAGCAGCCAAAGCGAACTAGCGGGAGTTTCCAATGAGCAGTTCTTC. Its translation: CASSQSELAGVSNEQFF.

The J gene is TRBJ2-7, the V gene TRBV27; D unresolved. CDR3 length equals 13 residues. CDR1 is MNHEY, CDR2 SMNVEV, per germline (reference sequence). V was pared by 6 bases and J by 12 bases, with 21 bases between. CDR3 in DNA: TGTGCCAGCAGAATTATATCTGTAGTGTGGGTGTACTTC. This sequence encodes CASRIISVVWVYF.

This clone has only one observation. V usage is TRBV5-1 and J usage is TRBJ2-7, with TRBD1 as a possible D gene (5 bases). CDR1 SGHRS and CDR2 YFSETQ come from the germline V gene. This CDR3 is 14 amino acids long. V shed 5 bases and J shed 0 bases, with 12 bases lying between them. CDR3 amino acids: CASRRTRSSYEQYF. CDR3 nucleotide sequence: TGCGCCAGCAGGAGGACAAGGAGCTCCTACGAGCAGTACTTC.

This clone was counted a single time. The DNA for the CDR3 is TGTGCCAGCATCCCCTCTAGGCCACGGGGAAACAATGAGCAGTTCTTC. This codes for CASIPSRPRGNNEQFF. The V gene is TRBV2, the J gene TRBJ2-1, with D possibly TRBD2 on 5 matching bases. The CDR3 spans 16 residues. The ends were cut back, 7 bases at V and 5 bases at J, with 21 bases in the middle. Germline assignment: CDR1 SNHLY and CDR2 FYNNEI.

V gene TRBV2 combines with J gene TRBJ2-3, with 12 bases lining up with TRBD2. Losses at the gene ends were 6 bases for V and 2 bases for J; bases not matched to a gene: 6. The CDR3 loop spans 16 amino acids. Germline CDR1 reads SNHLY; CDR2 reads FYNNEI. CDR3 sequence (DNA): TGTGCCAGCAGCGGATGGACTAGCGGGATCACAGATACGCAGTATTTT. This encodes CASSGWTSGITDTQYF.